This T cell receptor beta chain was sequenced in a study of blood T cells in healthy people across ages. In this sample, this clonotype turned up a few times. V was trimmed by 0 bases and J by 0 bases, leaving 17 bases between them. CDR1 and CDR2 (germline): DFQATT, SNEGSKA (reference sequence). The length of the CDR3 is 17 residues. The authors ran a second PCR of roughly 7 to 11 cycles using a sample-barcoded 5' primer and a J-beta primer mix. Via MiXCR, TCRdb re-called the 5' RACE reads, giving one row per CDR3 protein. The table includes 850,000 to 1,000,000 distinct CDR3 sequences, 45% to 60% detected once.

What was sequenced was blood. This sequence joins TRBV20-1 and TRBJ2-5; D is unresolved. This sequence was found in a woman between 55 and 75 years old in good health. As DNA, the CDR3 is TGCAGTGCTAGAGAGATTTGGGGTTCTGGGCACCAAGAGACCCAGTACTTC. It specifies CSAREIWGSGHQETQYF.